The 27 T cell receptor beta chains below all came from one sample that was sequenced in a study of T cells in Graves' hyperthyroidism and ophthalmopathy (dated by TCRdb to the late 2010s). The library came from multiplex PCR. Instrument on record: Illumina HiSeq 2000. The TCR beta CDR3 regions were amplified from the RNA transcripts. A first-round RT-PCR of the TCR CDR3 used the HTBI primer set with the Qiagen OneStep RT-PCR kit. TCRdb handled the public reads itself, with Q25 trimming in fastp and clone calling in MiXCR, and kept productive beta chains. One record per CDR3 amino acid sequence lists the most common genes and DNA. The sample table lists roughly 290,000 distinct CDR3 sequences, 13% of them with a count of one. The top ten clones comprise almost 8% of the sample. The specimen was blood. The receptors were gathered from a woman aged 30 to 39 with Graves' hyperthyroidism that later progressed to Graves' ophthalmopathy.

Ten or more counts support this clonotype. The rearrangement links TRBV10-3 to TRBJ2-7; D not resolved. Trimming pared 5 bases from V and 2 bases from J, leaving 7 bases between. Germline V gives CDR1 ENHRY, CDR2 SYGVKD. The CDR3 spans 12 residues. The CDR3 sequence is CAISTHAYEQYF. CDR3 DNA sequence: TGTGCCATCAGTACCCATGCCTACGAGCAGTACTTC.

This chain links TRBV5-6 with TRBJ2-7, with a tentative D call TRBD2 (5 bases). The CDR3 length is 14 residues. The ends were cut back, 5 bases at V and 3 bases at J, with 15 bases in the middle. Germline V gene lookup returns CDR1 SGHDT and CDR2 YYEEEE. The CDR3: CASSSVGAYYEQYF. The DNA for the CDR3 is TGTGCCAGCAGTTCGGTGGGAGCTTACTACGAGCAGTACTTC.

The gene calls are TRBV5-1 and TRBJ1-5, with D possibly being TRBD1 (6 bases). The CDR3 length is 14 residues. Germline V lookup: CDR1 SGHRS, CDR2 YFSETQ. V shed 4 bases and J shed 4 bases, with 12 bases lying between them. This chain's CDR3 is CASSGGGVNQPQHF. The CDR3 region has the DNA TGCGCCAGCAGCGGAGGGGGGGTTAATCAGCCCCAGCATTTT.

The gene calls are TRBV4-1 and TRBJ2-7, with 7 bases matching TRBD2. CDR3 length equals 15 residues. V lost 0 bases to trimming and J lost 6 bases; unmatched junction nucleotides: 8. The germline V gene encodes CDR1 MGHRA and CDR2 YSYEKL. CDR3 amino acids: CASSQESSGYGEQYF. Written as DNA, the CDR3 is TGCGCCAGCAGCCAAGAATCTAGCGGATACGGCGAGCAGTACTTC.

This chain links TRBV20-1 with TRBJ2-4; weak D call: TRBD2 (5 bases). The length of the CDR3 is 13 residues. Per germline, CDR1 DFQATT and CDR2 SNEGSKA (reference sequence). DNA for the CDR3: TGCAGCCCGTTCCCCCCGGCGGGAAACATTCAGTACTTC. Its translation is CSPFPPAGNIQYF.

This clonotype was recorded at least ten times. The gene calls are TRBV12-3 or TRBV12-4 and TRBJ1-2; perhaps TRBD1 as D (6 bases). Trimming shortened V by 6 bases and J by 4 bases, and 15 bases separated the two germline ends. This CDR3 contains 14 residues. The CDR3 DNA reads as TGTGCCAGCAGCCGAGAGACAGGAGCCTATGGCTACACCTTC. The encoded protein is CASSRETGAYGYTF.

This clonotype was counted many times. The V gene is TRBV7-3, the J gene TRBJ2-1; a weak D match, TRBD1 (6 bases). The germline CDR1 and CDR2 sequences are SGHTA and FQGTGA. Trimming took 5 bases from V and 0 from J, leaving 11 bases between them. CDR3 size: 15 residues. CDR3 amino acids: CASSRDTSSYNEQFF. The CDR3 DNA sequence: TGTGCCAGCAGCCGGGACACCAGCTCCTACAATGAGCAGTTCTTC.

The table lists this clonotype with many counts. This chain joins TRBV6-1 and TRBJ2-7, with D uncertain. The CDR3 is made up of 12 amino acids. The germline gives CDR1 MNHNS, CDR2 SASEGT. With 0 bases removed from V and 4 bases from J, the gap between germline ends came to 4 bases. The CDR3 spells CASSEANYEQYF. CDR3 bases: TGTGCCAGCAGTGAAGCAAATTACGAGCAGTACTTC.

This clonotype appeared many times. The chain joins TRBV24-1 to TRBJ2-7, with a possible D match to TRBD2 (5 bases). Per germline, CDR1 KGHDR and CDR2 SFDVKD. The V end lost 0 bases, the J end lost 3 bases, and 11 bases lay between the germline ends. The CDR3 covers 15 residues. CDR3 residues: CATSDLWPGSYEQYF. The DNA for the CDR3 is TGTGCCACCAGTGATTTGTGGCCGGGGAGCTACGAGCAGTACTTC.

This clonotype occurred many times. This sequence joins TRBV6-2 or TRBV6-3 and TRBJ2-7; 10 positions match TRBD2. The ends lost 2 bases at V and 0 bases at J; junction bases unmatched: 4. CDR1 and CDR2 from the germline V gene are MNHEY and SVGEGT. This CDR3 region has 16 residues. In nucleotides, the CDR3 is TGTGCCAGCAGTTACCAAAGCGGGAGGGCCTCCTACGAGCAGTACTTC. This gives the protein CASSYQSGRASYEQYF.

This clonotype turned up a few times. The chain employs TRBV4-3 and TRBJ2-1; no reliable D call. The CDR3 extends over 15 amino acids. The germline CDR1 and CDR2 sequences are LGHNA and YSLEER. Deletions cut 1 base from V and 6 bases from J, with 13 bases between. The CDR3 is CASSQVRRAANEQFF. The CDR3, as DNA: TGCGCCAGCAGCCAAGTAAGAAGGGCCGCCAATGAGCAGTTCTTC.

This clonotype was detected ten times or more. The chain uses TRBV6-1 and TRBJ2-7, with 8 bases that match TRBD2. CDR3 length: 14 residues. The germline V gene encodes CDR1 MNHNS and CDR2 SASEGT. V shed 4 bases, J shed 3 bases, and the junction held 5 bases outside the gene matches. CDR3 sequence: CASSGGLADYEQYF. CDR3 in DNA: TGTGCCAGCAGTGGAGGACTAGCAGACTACGAGCAGTACTTC.

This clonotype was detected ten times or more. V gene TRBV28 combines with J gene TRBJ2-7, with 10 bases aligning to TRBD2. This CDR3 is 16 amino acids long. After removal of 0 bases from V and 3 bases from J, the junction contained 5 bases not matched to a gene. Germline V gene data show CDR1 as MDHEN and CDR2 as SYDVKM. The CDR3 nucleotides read TGTGCCAGCAGTTTATGGGCTAGCGGGAGCGGCTACGAGCAGTACTTC. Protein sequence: CASSLWASGSGYEQYF.

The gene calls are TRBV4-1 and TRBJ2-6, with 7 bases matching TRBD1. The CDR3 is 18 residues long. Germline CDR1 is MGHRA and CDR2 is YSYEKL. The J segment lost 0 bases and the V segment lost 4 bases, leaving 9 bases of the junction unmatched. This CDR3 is CASSPGQSSLSGANVLTF. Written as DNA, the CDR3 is TGCGCCAGCAGCCCGGGACAGTCCTCCCTCTCTGGGGCCAACGTCCTGACTTTC.

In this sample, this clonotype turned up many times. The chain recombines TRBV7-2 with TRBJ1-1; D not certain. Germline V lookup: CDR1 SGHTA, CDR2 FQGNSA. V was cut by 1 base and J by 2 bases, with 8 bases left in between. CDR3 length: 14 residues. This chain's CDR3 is CASSLEPVNTEAFF. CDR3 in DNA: TGTGCCAGCAGCTTAGAACCTGTAAACACTGAAGCTTTCTTT.

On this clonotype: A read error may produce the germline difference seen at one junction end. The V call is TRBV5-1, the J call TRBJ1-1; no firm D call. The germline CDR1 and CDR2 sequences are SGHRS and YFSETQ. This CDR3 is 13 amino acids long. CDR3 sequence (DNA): TGTGCCAGCAGCTTGGCTACAGCCGGACAAGCTTTCTTT. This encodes CASSLATAGQAFF.

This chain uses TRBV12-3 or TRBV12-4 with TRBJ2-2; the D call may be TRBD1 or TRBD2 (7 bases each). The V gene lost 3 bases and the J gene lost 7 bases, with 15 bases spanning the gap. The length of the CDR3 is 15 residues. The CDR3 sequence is CASSFAGGGGGELFF. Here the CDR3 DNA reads TGTGCCAGCAGTTTTGCAGGGGGGGGTGGCGGGGAGCTGTTTTTT.

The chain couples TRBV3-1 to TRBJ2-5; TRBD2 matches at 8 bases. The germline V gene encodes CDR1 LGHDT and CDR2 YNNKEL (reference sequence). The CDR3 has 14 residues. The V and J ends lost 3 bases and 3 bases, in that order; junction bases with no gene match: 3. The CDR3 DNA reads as TGTGCCAGCAGCCAGACTAGCGAGGAAGAGACCCAGTACTTC. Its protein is CASSQTSEEETQYF.

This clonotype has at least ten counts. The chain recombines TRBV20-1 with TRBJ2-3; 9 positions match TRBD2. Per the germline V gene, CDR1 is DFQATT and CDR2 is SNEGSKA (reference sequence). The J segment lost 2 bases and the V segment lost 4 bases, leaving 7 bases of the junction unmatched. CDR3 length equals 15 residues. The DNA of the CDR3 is TGCAGTGCTATTATGACTAGCGGAGCCACAGATACGCAGTATTTT. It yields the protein CSAIMTSGATDTQYF.

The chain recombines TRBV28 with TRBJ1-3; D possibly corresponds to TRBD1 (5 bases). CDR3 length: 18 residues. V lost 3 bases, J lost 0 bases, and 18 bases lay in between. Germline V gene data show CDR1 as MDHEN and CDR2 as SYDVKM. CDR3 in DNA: TGTGCCAGCAGTTTGGGGGGGGGTGGCATTTCCTCTGGAAACACCATATATTTT. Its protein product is CASSLGGGGISSGNTIYF.

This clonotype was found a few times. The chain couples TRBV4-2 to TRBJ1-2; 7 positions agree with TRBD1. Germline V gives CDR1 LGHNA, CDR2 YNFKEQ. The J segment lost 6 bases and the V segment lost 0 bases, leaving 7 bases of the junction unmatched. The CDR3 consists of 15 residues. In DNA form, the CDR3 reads TGTGCCAGCAGCCAAGAATACAGGGGAGACGATGGCTACACCTTC. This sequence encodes CASSQEYRGDDGYTF.

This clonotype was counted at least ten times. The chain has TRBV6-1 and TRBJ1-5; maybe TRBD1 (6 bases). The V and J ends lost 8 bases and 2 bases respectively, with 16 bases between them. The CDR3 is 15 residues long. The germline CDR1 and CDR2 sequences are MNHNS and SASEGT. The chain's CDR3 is CASEDPGAGNQPQHF. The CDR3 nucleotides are TGTGCCAGCGAAGACCCGGGGGCTGGCAATCAGCCCCAGCATTTT.

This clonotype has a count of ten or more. The CDR3 DNA follows: TGTGCCAGCAGCGCGGGACTAGCGTTCTACAATGAGCAGTTCTTC. Translated, it gives CASSAGLAFYNEQFF. The chain carries TRBV7-6 and TRBJ2-1, with 10 bases fitting TRBD2. J gave up 3 bases and V 5 bases, and 4 bases lay outside the gene matches. The germline V gene has CDR1 SGHVS and CDR2 FNYEAQ. The CDR3 runs to 15 residues.

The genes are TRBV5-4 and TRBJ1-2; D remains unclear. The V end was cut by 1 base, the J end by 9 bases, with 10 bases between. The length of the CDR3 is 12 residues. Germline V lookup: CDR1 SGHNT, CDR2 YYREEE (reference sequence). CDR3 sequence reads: CASSLRLVSYTF. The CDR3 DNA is TGTGCCAGCAGCTTGCGGTTGGTCAGCTACACCTTC.

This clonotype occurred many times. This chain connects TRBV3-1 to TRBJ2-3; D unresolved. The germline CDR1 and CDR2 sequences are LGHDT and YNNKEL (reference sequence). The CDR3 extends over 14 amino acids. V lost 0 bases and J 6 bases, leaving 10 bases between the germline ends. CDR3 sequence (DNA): TGTGCCAGCAGCCAAGATTCGGCAGCCGATACGCAGTATTTT. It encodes CASSQDSAADTQYF.

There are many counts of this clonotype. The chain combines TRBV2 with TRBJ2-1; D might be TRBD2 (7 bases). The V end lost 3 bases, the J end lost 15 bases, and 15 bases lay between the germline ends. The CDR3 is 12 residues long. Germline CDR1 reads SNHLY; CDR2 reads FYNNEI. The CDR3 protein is CASSEGGLKWFF. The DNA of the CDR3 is TGTGCCAGCAGTGAGGGGGGGCTCAAGTGGTTCTTC.

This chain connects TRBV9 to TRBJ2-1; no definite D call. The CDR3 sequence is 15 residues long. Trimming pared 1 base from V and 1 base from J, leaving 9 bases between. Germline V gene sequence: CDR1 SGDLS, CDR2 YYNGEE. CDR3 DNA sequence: TGTGCCAGCAGCGTAAGGCCAGATTCCTACAATGAGCAGTTCTTC. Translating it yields CASSVRPDSYNEQFF.